The 14 T cell receptor beta chains in this list originate from one sample, sequenced in a study of control samples from healthy donors and cancer patients. TCRdb keeps only in-frame clones here, not all; method: immunoSEQ multiplex PCR. The sample includes tens of thousands of clones, 70% to 85% of them seen just once. The sequenced material came from PBMCs. Receptors originate from a man in his 70s with lung cancer.

The chain joins TRBV27 to TRBJ2-2, with 7 bases matching TRBD1. The germline V gene has CDR1 MNHEY and CDR2 SMNVEV (reference sequence). The CDR3 has 18 amino acids. Losses at the gene ends were 4 bases for V and 5 bases for J; bases not matched to a gene: 16. CDR3: CASSSPFRQGVGTGELFF. The CDR3 DNA reads as TGTGCCAGCAGTTCCCCTTTCCGACAGGGAGTAGGAACCGGGGAGCTGTTTTTT.

This clone was seen a few times. This rearrangement joins TRBV4-1 to TRBJ2-7; 7 nucleotides line up with TRBD1. The CDR3 consists of 15 residues. Per germline, CDR1 MGHRA and CDR2 YSYEKL. Trimming cost V 1 base and J 3 bases; bases outside gene matches: 6. The DNA for the CDR3 is TGCGCCAGCAGCCAAGGCCGGGACAGAGGCTACGAGCAGTACTTC. It encodes CASSQGRDRGYEQYF.

This clone was counted only a few times. V and J are TRBV18 and TRBJ2-7; D is tentatively TRBD1 or TRBD2 (5 bases each). This CDR3 is 15 amino acids long. Germline CDR1 is KGHSH and CDR2 is LQKENI. V lost 5 bases to trimming and J lost 1 base, with 15 bases between them. CDR3 coding DNA: TGTGCCAGCTCAACCCGGGACGCAGTATCCTACGAGCAGTACTTC. It encodes CASSTRDAVSYEQYF.

The rearrangement joins TRBV5-1 to TRBJ2-2; D gene uncertain. The germline V and J ends were trimmed by 0 bases and 3 bases, with 6 bases remaining between them. This CDR3 is built from 14 residues. Germline values: CDR1 SGHRS, CDR2 YFSETQ. The DNA of the CDR3 is TGCGCCAGCAGCTTGGGCCGAGACACCGGGGAGCTGTTTTTT. Its protein is CASSLGRDTGELFF. Combining the CDR3 with reference TRBV5-1 and TRBJ2-2 gives the whole variable domain KAGVTQTPRYLIKTRGQQVTLSCSPISGHRSVSWYQQTPGQGLQFLFEYFSETQRNKGNFPGRFSGRQFSNSRSEMNVSTLELGDSALYLCASSLGRDTGELFFGEGSRLTVL.

The chain is built from TRBV28 and TRBJ2-3, with D unresolved. This CDR3 comprises 12 residues. V lost 2 bases and J 4 bases, leaving 4 bases between the germline ends. Germline loops: CDR1 MDHEN, CDR2 SYDVKM. The CDR3 protein is CASSLNPDTQYF. In nucleotides, the CDR3 is TGTGCCAGCAGTTTAAACCCAGATACGCAGTATTTT.

This sequence joins TRBV18 and TRBJ2-1, with a tentative D call TRBD1 (6 bases). The V gene's germline CDR1 is KGHSH and CDR2 LQKENI. V lost 6 bases and J lost 7, with 19 bases in between. This CDR3 contains 15 residues. CDR3 sequence: CASSRDTHLGNEQFF. The CDR3 DNA reads TGTGCCAGCTCCCGGGACACCCACCTGGGGAATGAGCAGTTCTTC.

V and J are TRBV19 and TRBJ1-2, with TRBD1 matching 7 bases. The CDR3 runs 15 residues. V shed 1 base and J 6 bases; nucleotides not matched to a gene: 8. The germline CDR1 and CDR2 sequences are LNHDA and SQIVND (reference sequence). The CDR3: CASSIGQGEGDGYTF. CDR3 DNA sequence: TGTGCCAGTAGTATAGGACAGGGTGAAGGAGATGGCTACACCTTC.

The V gene is TRBV27, the J gene TRBJ2-7; the match to TRBD1 covers 7 bases. The CDR3 runs 13 residues. J gave up 3 bases and V 4 bases, and 3 bases lay outside the gene matches. In germline, CDR1 is MNHEY, CDR2 SMNVEV (reference sequence). CDR3 amino acids: CASSYRGFYEQYF. In DNA form, the CDR3 reads TGTGCCAGCAGTTACAGGGGTTTCTACGAGCAGTACTTC.

The chain couples TRBV7-9 to TRBJ1-1; D uncertain. The germline CDR1 and CDR2 sequences are SEHNR and FQNEAQ (reference sequence). V was pared by 3 bases and J by 1 base, with 9 bases between. The CDR3 loop spans 14 amino acids. DNA of the CDR3: TGTGCCAGCAGCTTTCCAGTTGAGAACACTGAAGCTTTCTTT. This translates into CASSFPVENTEAFF.

This sequence joins TRBV11-3 and TRBJ2-2, with 8 bases aligning to TRBD1. This CDR3 has 15 residues. V shed 1 base and J 5 bases; nucleotides not matched to a gene: 3. Germline V lookup: CDR1 SGHNT, CDR2 YENEEA. Here the CDR3 DNA reads TGTGCCAGCAGCTTAGTCGGACAGGGAACCGGGGAGCTGTTTTTT. Amino acid sequence: CASSLVGQGTGELFF.

This clone came up once. The chain employs TRBV7-9 and TRBJ2-2; the D gene could be TRBD1 or TRBD2 (5 bases each). Trimming removed 6 bases at V and 8 bases at J, with 16 bases between. Germline assignment: CDR1 SEHNR and CDR2 FQNEAQ (reference sequence). The CDR3 extends over 14 amino acids. The CDR3 DNA is TGTGCCAGCAGACATCCGGGGACCACGGGGGAGCTGTTTTTT. Translated, it gives CASRHPGTTGELFF.

V and J are TRBV19 and TRBJ2-5, with D unresolved. The CDR3 is 11 amino acids. Between the trimmed V and J ends, which lost 4 bases and 4 bases, there was a span of 4 bases. In germline, CDR1 is LNHDA, CDR2 SQIVND (reference sequence). The CDR3 DNA reads TGTGCCAGTAGTACAGCAGAGACCCAGTACTTC. This gives the protein CASSTAETQYF. The variable domain in full, completed from reference TRBV19 and TRBJ2-5, reads DGGITQSPKYLFRKEGQNVTLSCEQNLNHDAMYWYRQDPGQGLRLIYYSQIVNDFQKGDIAEGYSVSREKKESFPLTVTSAQKNPTAFYLCASSTAETQYFGPGTRLLVL.

This chain joins TRBV5-1 and TRBJ1-4; 8 bases agree with TRBD1. The junction had 6 bases not matched to a gene; V was cut back by 4 bases and J by 1 base. Looked up from germline, CDR1 is SGHRS and CDR2 is YFSETQ. The CDR3 has 16 amino acids. The CDR3 reads CASSPRTGKTNEKLFF. The CDR3 nucleotides are TGCGCCAGCAGCCCTCGGACAGGGAAAACTAATGAAAAACTGTTTTTT.

The chain uses TRBV19 and TRBJ1-1; unclear D gene. V lost 4 bases and J lost 1, with 10 bases in between. Germline lookup yields CDR1 LNHDA and CDR2 SQIVND (reference sequence). The CDR3 is 14 amino acids. CDR3 in amino acids: CASSNQYKNTEAFF. Here the CDR3 DNA reads TGTGCCAGTAGTAACCAATACAAGAACACTGAAGCTTTCTTT. Variable domain in full (rest from reference TRBV19 and TRBJ1-1): DGGITQSPKYLFRKEGQNVTLSCEQNLNHDAMYWYRQDPGQGLRLIYYSQIVNDFQKGDIAEGYSVSREKKESFPLTVTSAQKNPTAFYLCASSNQYKNTEAFFGQGTRLTVV.